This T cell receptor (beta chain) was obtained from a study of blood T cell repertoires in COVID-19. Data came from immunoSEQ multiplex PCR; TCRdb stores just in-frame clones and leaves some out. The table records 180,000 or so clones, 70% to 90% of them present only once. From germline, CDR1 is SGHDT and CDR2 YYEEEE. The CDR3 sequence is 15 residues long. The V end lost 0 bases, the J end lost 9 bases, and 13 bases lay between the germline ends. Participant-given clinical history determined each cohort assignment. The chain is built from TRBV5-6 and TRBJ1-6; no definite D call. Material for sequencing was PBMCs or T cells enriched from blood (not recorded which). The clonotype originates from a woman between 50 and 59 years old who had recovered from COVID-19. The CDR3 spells CASSLERRMGSPLHF. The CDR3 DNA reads TGTGCCAGCAGCTTGGAACGGAGAATGGGTTCACCCCTCCACTTT.